A single TCR beta chain is shown here with its context. This clonotype came up a few times. Its antigen target is currently unknown. It has no much larger one-base neighbor in the sample; base qualities were not kept. The data were obtained in a study of T-cell memory formation after mild COVID-19 (dated by TCRdb to 2020 to 2022). Regarding the study in general: TCR sequence clusters from the two donors were largely donor specific. The cohort comprised two young, previously healthy adult volunteers, one female and one male. Longitudinal TCRalpha and TCRbeta repertoire sequencing tracked T-cell clones expanding and contracting after mild COVID-19 in a couple of donors. The paper as a whole reports these results and caveats: Clones that contracted from day 15 to 85 showed balanced CD4/CD8 phenotypes, whereas a second wave of clones that expanded from day 15 to 37 leaned towards CD4+. Some responding clones were detected in pre-infection memory, suggesting pre-existing cross-reactive memory T cells joined the SARS-CoV-2 response. Contracting CD4+ clones were found mainly in CM and EM memory subsets, while CD8+ clones were enriched in EMRA. The study included only two mild cases, and larger cohorts that include severe cases with pre-infection samples were judged to be necessary. The second-wave clones that peaked on day 37 were not confirmed to be SARS-CoV-2 specific.

PBMCs were isolated by Ficoll-Paque density gradient centrifugation. There are 14 amino acids in the CDR3, from cysteine to phenylalanine inclusive. The sequence is cut down to CDR3 DNA, 42 bases in frame from base 1. CDR1 and CDR2, looked up from the germline V gene, are SGHDT and YYEEEE. The junction shows trimming of 4 bases on V and 1 base on J, plus 11 bases between the germline ends. The instrument given in TCRdb is Illumina NovaSeq 6000. TCRalpha and TCRbeta cDNA libraries were constructed by 5'RACE with constant-segment primers, with sample barcodes and unique molecular identifiers being introduced. Trizol reagent was used to extract RNA from every sample. Libraries were amplified in two PCR steps, with a second sample barcode and Illumina TruSeq adapters added in the second step. Sequencing of the libraries was done on an Illumina NovaSeq, producing 2 x 150 bp paired-end reads. As for how the authors treated the data: The reads were demultiplexed and collapsed into UMI-guided consensus sequences using migec v1.2.7. Using mixcr v2.1.11, UMI consensuses were aligned to TRA and TRB V and J templates and then assembled into clonotypes. Expanded or contracted clonotypes were those called significant by both edgeR and NoisET, with noise models trained on biological replicates. edgeR calls used a false discovery rate-adjusted p below 0.01 and a log2 fold-change threshold of 1. PCA with hierarchical clustering of max-normalized trajectories of the 1000 most abundant clonotypes was used as exploratory dynamics analysis. The CD4 or CD8 phenotype of responding clones was assigned using the separately sequenced CD4+ and CD8+ repertoires. The public reads were reanalyzed by TCRdb: fastp trimming at Q25, MiXCR alignment, in-frame beta chains only. When rows share a CDR3 protein, they turn into one entry using the most common DNA and genes. It is TCRdb's table, rather than the study itself, that gives the V and J calls and clone size. This sample lists about 290,000 distinct CDR3 sequences; roughly 15% were detected once. Of the sample, 22% falls within the top ten clones.

The chain is made from TRBV5-6 and TRBJ2-5; the D gene may be TRBD1 or TRBD2, since each aligns over 6 bases. Sequenced material: PBMCs or a T cell subset sorted from them (not recorded which). The sequence derives from a man in his late teens or twenties who had mild COVID-19 (a few samples of this study predate the infection). The sample titles of this study are shuffled in the database, so cell type and time point are left out; the donor was told from shared clones. The DNA is as follows: TGTGCCAGCAGCAGGCGGGACACCCAAGAGACCCAGTACTTC. Translation gives CASSRRDTQETQYF.